The 21 T cell receptor beta chains below all came from one sample that was sequenced in a study of blood T cells in healthy people across ages (dated by TCRdb to the mid-2010s). Receptors were amplified or captured by 5' RACE. The listed sequencing device is Illumina HiSeq 2500. A second PCR of roughly 7 to 12 cycles was run with a J-beta primer mix and a sample-barcoded 5' primer. In TCRdb, the public reads were trimmed at Q25 with fastp and aligned with MiXCR, with productive beta chains retained. Every distinct CDR3 protein forms one entry, paired with its most common genes and DNA. The sample yields 600,000 to 1,000,000 distinct CDR3 sequences; 20% to 25% were counted once. The top ten clones comprise approximately 4% of the sample. The same specimen was also included in a second study, on T cells of mothers and their children.

The sample consisted of blood. Receptor source: a boy between 5 and 17 years old in good health.

This clonotype has a handful of counts. This chain uses TRBV25-1 with TRBJ2-3; D gene unclear. The V gene's germline CDR1 is MGHDK and CDR2 SYGVNS. V was cut by 3 bases and J by 9 bases, with 19 bases left in between. This CDR3 spans 15 amino acids. The CDR3 spells CASSENEALGKTQYF. The DNA of the CDR3 is TGTGCCAGCAGTGAGAACGAAGCGTTGGGGAAAACGCAGTATTTT.

This clonotype has only a few counts. The chain uses TRBV9 and TRBJ1-1; D possibly corresponds to TRBD1 (5 bases). The CDR3 extends over 15 amino acids. In germline, CDR1 is SGDLS, CDR2 YYNGEE. With 0 bases removed from V and 5 bases from J, the gap between germline ends came to 14 bases. The CDR3: CASSVAQGQRTEAFF. CDR3 DNA: TGTGCCAGCAGCGTAGCTCAGGGCCAGAGGACTGAAGCTTTCTTT.

J is TRBJ2-5 and V is TRBV27, with no clear D. Trimming took off 5 bases at V and 3 bases at J, with 16 bases between the two ends. The CDR3 extends over 15 amino acids. Looked up from germline, CDR1 is MNHEY and CDR2 is SMNVEV (reference sequence). CDR3 loop: CASSPIGWGEETQYF. The CDR3 region has the DNA TGTGCCAGCAGTCCGATTGGGTGGGGTGAAGAGACCCAGTACTTC.

This chain uses TRBV20-1 with TRBJ2-3; 12 nucleotides match TRBD2. The CDR3 spans 14 residues. Germline-derived CDR1 and CDR2 are DFQATT and SNEGSKA (reference sequence). With 5 bases clipped from V and 6 bases from J, the junction kept 6 bases outside the gene matches. The CDR3 loop reads CSAHLGLAGDTQYF. The CDR3 region has the DNA TGCAGTGCTCACCTTGGACTAGCGGGGGATACGCAGTATTTT.

The chain carries TRBV4-1 and TRBJ2-1; 10 nucleotides agree with TRBD2. The CDR3 is 15 amino acids. Germline V gene sequence: CDR1 MGHRA, CDR2 YSYEKL. V shed 2 bases, J shed 8 bases, and the junction held 6 bases outside the gene matches. CDR3 nucleotide sequence: TGCGCCAGCAGCCAAAGGTCTAGCGGGAGTCATGAGCAGTTCTTC. It encodes CASSQRSSGSHEQFF.

This clonotype was observed a handful of times. The CDR3 carries no conserved terminal phenylalanine or tryptophan, so it likely arises from a read error. V usage is TRBV24-1 and J usage is TRBJ2-1, with D perhaps matching TRBD1 (5 bases). Germline values: CDR1 KGHDR, CDR2 SFDVKD. The CDR3 consists of 14 residues. CDR3 in amino acids: CTTSGADLYNEQFL. The CDR3 region has the DNA TGTACCACCAGTGGGGCCGACCTTTACAATGAGCAGTTCCTC.

The chain has TRBV6-6 and TRBJ1-1; TRBD1 might be the D (5 bases). This CDR3 spans 14 amino acids. V lost 0 bases and J 5 bases, leaving 10 bases between the germline ends. Looked up from germline, CDR1 is MNHNY and CDR2 is SVGAGI (reference sequence). CDR3 residues: CASSYSRKGTEAFF. The CDR3 coding sequence is TGTGCCAGCAGTTACTCGAGGAAGGGGACTGAAGCTTTCTTT.

As to this clonotype: Compared with germline, one end of the junction differs, possibly owing to a read error. The rearrangement joins TRBV5-5 to TRBJ1-3; 8 bases fit TRBD1. Germline V gene lookup returns CDR1 SGHKS and CDR2 YYEKEE (reference sequence). The CDR3 length is 15 residues. The CDR3 is CAGSPRTGPGNTIYF. The CDR3 coding sequence is TGTGCCGGCAGCCCTCGGACAGGGCCTGGAAACACCATATATTTT.

The V call is TRBV5-1, the J call TRBJ1-3; D gene unclear. This CDR3 is built from 14 residues. Germline V CDR1 and CDR2: SGHRS, YFSETQ. V was trimmed by 6 bases and J by 4 bases, leaving 14 bases between them. CDR3 bases: TGCGCCAGCACCAACATTAGCGAAGGAAACACCATATATTTT. Its translation is CASTNISEGNTIYF.

There are a few counts of this clonotype. The J gene is TRBJ2-5, the V gene TRBV12-3 or TRBV12-4; D perhaps matches TRBD2 (5 bases). Trimming removed 6 bases at V and 2 bases at J, with 13 bases between. CDR3 size: 14 residues. The CDR3 nucleotides are TGTGCCAGCAGCCCCGGGATCATACAAGAGACCCAGTACTTC. Its protein product is CASSPGIIQETQYF.

The V and J genes are TRBV12-3 or TRBV12-4 and TRBJ1-1; TRBD1 is a possible D gene (6 bases). The CDR3 extends over 15 amino acids. Trimming pared 4 bases from V and 0 bases from J, leaving 12 bases between. DNA of the CDR3: TGTGCCAGCAGTTCAAGGGACAAGATGAACACTGAAGCTTTCTTT. It is translated as CASSSRDKMNTEAFF.

This clonotype was seen more than once but under ten times. The rearrangement links TRBV18 to TRBJ2-6; the match to TRBD2 covers 9 bases. The CDR3 extends over 16 amino acids. Losses at the gene ends were 4 bases for V and 4 bases for J; bases not matched to a gene: 5. Germline V gene data show CDR1 as KGHSH and CDR2 as LQKENI. DNA of the CDR3: TGTGCCAGCTCACGTAGCGGGGGCGCCGGGGCCAACGTCCTGACTTTC. Translating gives CASSRSGGAGANVLTF. The full variable domain, rest sourced from reference TRBV18 and TRBJ2-6, is NAGVMQNPRHLVRRRGQEARLRCSPMKGHSHVYWYRQLPEEGLKFMVYLQKENIIDESGMPKERFSAEFPKEGPSILRIQQVVRGDSAAYFCASSRSGGAGANVLTFGAGSRLTVL.

The CDR3 protein is CASSLTPRQGSYEQYF. The CDR3 DNA is TGTGCCAGCAGTTTGACGCCCAGGCAGGGCTCCTACGAGCAGTACTTC. The rearrangement links TRBV27 to TRBJ2-7; a weak D match, TRBD1 (5 bases). Germline-derived CDR1 and CDR2 are MNHEY and SMNVEV (reference sequence). The CDR3 is made up of 16 amino acids. The V end lost 3 bases, the J end lost 0 bases, and 15 bases lay between the germline ends.

Turning to this clonotype: Germline and junction disagree at one end, which may indicate a read error. This chain connects TRBV28 to TRBJ2-1, with TRBD1 matching 8 bases. The J call is in doubt because the DNA end fits TRBJ2-7 better. CDR1 is MDHEN, CDR2 SYDVKM, per germline. The CDR3 is made up of 17 amino acids. The CDR3 sequence: CASSLFAPTGVNYEQYF. The CDR3 DNA is TGCGCCAGCAGTTTATTCGCCCCGACAGGGGTCAACTACGAGCAGTACTTC.

This chain connects TRBV7-2 to TRBJ2-4, with 10 bases fitting TRBD1. The J segment lost 2 bases and the V segment lost 1 base, leaving 2 bases of the junction unmatched. The CDR3 extends over 16 amino acids. In germline, CDR1 is SGHTA, CDR2 FQGNSA. CDR3 nucleotides: TGTGCCAGCAGCTTAGGACAGGGGGCATCCAAAAACATTCAGTACTTC. As protein: CASSLGQGASKNIQYF.

The table lists this clonotype with a few counts. The CDR3: CATEDRGLAGGYEQYF. The CDR3 coding sequence is TGTGCCACCGAGGACAGGGGACTAGCGGGAGGCTACGAGCAGTACTTC. The chain joins TRBV6-1 to TRBJ2-7; 15 nucleotides line up with TRBD2. Germline V gene sequence: CDR1 MNHNS, CDR2 SASEGT. The CDR3 length is 16 residues. With V trimmed by 10 bases and J by 3 bases, 10 bases remained unmatched.

In this sample, this clonotype turned up a few times. The chain links TRBV7-2 to TRBJ2-2; the match to TRBD1 covers 7 bases. This CDR3 is built from 16 residues. V shed 5 bases and J 1 base; nucleotides not matched to a gene: 7. CDR1 is SGHTA and CDR2 is FQGNSA in the germline V gene. The CDR3 coding sequence is TGTGCCAGCAGCGGCCTGGGACAGCTGAACACCGGGGAGCTGTTTTTT. Translating it yields CASSGLGQLNTGELFF.

There are a few counts of this clonotype. The chain uses TRBV28 and TRBJ1-5; the match to TRBD1 covers 9 bases. Germline CDR1 is MDHEN and CDR2 is SYDVKM. The CDR3 loop spans 16 amino acids. Trimming removed 2 bases from V and 1 base from J; junction bases left unmatched: 3. The CDR3, as DNA: TGTGCCAGCAGTTTAGCTGGACAGGGGAGCAATCAGCCCCAGCATTTT. It translates to CASSLAGQGSNQPQHF. The full variable domain, rest sourced from reference TRBV28 and TRBJ1-5, is DVKVTQSSRYLVKRTGEKVFLECVQDMDHENMFWYRQDPGLGLRLIYFSYDVKMKEKGDIPEGYSVSREKKERFSLILESASTNQTSMYLCASSLAGQGSNQPQHFGDGTRLSIL.

The chain has TRBV20-1 and TRBJ2-3; no firm D call. Germline-derived CDR1 and CDR2 are DFQATT and SNEGSKA (reference sequence). Trimming left V 6 bases short and J 4 bases short, with 8 bases between. The CDR3 totals 11 residues. For the CDR3, the DNA is TGCAGTGCACCCCTCGCAGATACGCAGTATTTT. This encodes CSAPLADTQYF.

The sample holds a few counts of this clonotype. This sequence joins TRBV11-2 and TRBJ2-7; TRBD1 is a possible D gene (6 bases). The CDR3 spans 13 residues. V gave up 6 bases and J gave up 7 bases, with 16 bases separating them. Germline CDR1 reads SGHAT; CDR2 reads FQNNGV. The CDR3 region has the DNA TGTGCCAGCAGAGGGCAGGGGCCAGAAGAGCAGTACTTC. It is translated as CASRGQGPEEQYF.

This clonotype was found a few times. This rearrangement joins TRBV28 to TRBJ2-7; the D call may be TRBD1 or TRBD2 (5 bases each). Germline-derived CDR1 and CDR2 are MDHEN and SYDVKM. The CDR3 is made up of 15 amino acids. Deletions cut 1 base from V and 6 bases from J, with 16 bases between. CDR3 sequence: CASSLYGLGTVEQYF. CDR3 coding DNA: TGTGCCAGCAGTTTATACGGTCTCGGGACGGTCGAGCAGTACTTC.